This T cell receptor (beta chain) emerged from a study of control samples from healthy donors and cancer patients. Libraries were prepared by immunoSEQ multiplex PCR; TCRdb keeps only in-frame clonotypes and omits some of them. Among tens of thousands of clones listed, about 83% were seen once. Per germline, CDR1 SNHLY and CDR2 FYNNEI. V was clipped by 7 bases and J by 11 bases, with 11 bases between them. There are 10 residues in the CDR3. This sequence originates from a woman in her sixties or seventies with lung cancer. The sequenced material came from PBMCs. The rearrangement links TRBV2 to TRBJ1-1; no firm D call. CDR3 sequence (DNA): TGTGCCAGCAAAGTGGAGGAGGCTTTCTTT. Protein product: CASKVEEAFF.